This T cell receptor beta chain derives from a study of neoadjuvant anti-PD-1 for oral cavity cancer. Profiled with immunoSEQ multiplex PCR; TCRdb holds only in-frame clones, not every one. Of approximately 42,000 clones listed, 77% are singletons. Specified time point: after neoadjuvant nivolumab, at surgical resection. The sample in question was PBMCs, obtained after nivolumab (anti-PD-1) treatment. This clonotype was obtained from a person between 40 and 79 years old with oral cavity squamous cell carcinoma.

In DNA, the CDR3 is TGTGCCACCAGCAGAGCGGACAGGGAGCAGTTCTTC. It translates to CATSRADREQFF. The rearrangement uses TRBV15 and TRBJ2-1; 7 nucleotides line up with TRBD1. From germline, CDR1 is LNHNV and CDR2 YYDKDF (reference sequence). This CDR3 comprises 12 residues. V gave up 1 base and J gave up 10 bases; unmatched junction bases: 1.